One and the same sample provided the 31 T cell receptor beta chains below, sequenced in a study of immune evolution from preneoplasia to lung adenocarcinoma. The protocol was immunoSEQ multiplex PCR, while the TCRdb copy is restricted to in-frame clones and leaves out a portion. The repertoire consists of thousands of clones, with about 78% occurring once and the leading ten covering around 3.4%. Material for sequencing was FFPE adjacent normal lung tissue. The receptors shown here come from a donor aged 70 or older with lung adenocarcinoma.

V is TRBV27 and J is TRBJ1-4; D might be TRBD1 (5 bases). CDR1 MNHEY and CDR2 SMNVEV come from the germline V gene (reference sequence). The germline V and J ends were trimmed by 6 bases and 6 bases, with 17 bases remaining between them. The CDR3 consists of 15 residues. The CDR3 coding sequence is TGTGCCAGCAGAACCTTATTGGGAGGGGATGAAAAACTGTTTTTT. Translation: CASRTLLGGDEKLFF.

The genes are TRBV11-3 and TRBJ2-1; 9 nucleotides match TRBD2. Germline CDR1 SGHNT, CDR2 YENEEA. There are 13 residues in the CDR3. The V and J ends lost 4 bases and 8 bases, in that order; junction bases with no gene match: 3. This CDR3 reads CASSSGGRDEQFF. The DNA for the CDR3 is TGTGCCAGCAGCTCGGGCGGGAGGGATGAGCAGTTCTTC.

CDR3 in amino acids: CASNAANSYNEQFF. Here the CDR3 DNA reads TGTGCCAGCAACGCGGCTAACTCCTACAATGAGCAGTTCTTC. The gene calls are TRBV6-6 and TRBJ2-1; D remains unclear. The CDR3 length is 14 residues. CDR1 and CDR2 from the germline V gene are MNHNY and SVGAGI (reference sequence). V was shortened by 7 bases and J by 0 bases, with 10 bases between the two germline ends.

This chain uses TRBV11-2 with TRBJ2-5; D remains unclear. Trimming took 5 bases from V and 2 from J, leaving 21 bases between them. The CDR3 length is 17 residues. CDR1 and CDR2 (germline): SGHAT, FQNNGV. CDR3 in amino acids: CASSRALSVVAQETQYF. The CDR3 bases are TGTGCCAGCAGCCGGGCGTTGTCGGTGGTCGCTCAAGAGACCCAGTACTTC.

V gene TRBV6-5 combines with J gene TRBJ2-7, with D tentatively TRBD2 (6 bases). Germline CDR1 MNHEY, CDR2 SVGAGI. This CDR3 region has 13 residues. The V end lost 0 bases, the J end lost 6 bases, and 9 bases lay between the germline ends. CDR3 amino acids: CASSYSGGREQYF. The CDR3 bases are TGTGCCAGCAGTTACTCCGGGGGTCGCGAGCAGTACTTC.

The chain recombines TRBV7-8 with TRBJ2-7, with D maybe TRBD2 (6 bases). This CDR3 contains 13 residues. The germline CDR1 and CDR2 sequences are SGHVS and FQNEAQ. V was shortened by 4 bases and J by 4 bases, with 11 bases between the two germline ends. The CDR3 sequence: CASSSSRGYEQYF. The CDR3 DNA reads TGTGCCAGCAGCTCTTCTCGGGGGTACGAGCAGTACTTC.

This clone was counted a few times. The CDR3 spells CASSIGVGDYEQYF. For the CDR3, the DNA is TGTGCCAGTAGTATTGGGGTTGGGGACTACGAGCAGTACTTC. The V gene is TRBV19, the J gene TRBJ2-7; D is unclear. Per the germline V gene, CDR1 is LNHDA and CDR2 is SQIVND (reference sequence). The CDR3 contains 14 residues. The V end was cut by 3 bases, the J end by 3 bases, with 12 bases between.

The chain is built from TRBV7-2 and TRBJ2-1; possible D gene TRBD2, 5 bases. The V and J ends lost 5 bases and 0 bases respectively, with 11 bases between them. Looked up from germline, CDR1 is SGHTA and CDR2 is FQGNSA. The CDR3 is 15 residues long. The CDR3 protein is CASSEDWSSYNEQFF. CDR3 coding DNA: TGTGCCAGCAGCGAGGACTGGAGCTCCTACAATGAGCAGTTCTTC.

The chain carries TRBV7-3 and TRBJ2-2; D ambiguous. The CDR3 runs to 12 residues. The ends were cut back, 4 bases at V and 6 bases at J, with 6 bases in the middle. Germline CDR1 SGHTA, CDR2 FQGTGA. The CDR3 coding sequence is TGTGCCAGCAGCTCCCCTCCCGGGGAGCTGTTTTTT. It translates to CASSSPPGELFF. Combining the CDR3 with reference TRBV7-3 and TRBJ2-2 gives the whole variable domain GAGVSQTPSNKVTEKGKYVELRCDPISGHTALYWYRQSLGQGPEFLIYFQGTGAADDSGLPNDRFFAVRPEGSVSTLKIQRTERGDSAVYLCASSSPPGELFFGEGSRLTVL.

The rearrangement links TRBV7-8 to TRBJ2-7; 11 bases agree with TRBD2. The J segment lost 2 bases and the V segment lost 5 bases, leaving 5 bases of the junction unmatched. Germline V gene sequence: CDR1 SGHVS, CDR2 FQNEAQ. The CDR3 loop spans 15 amino acids. CDR3 in amino acids: CASSPTSGTTYEQYF. CDR3 sequence (DNA): TGTGCCAGCAGCCCGACTAGCGGGACGACCTACGAGCAGTACTTC.

The rearrangement links TRBV19 to TRBJ2-3, with 7 bases that match TRBD1. From germline, CDR1 is LNHDA and CDR2 SQIVND (reference sequence). J gave up 2 bases and V 3 bases, and 8 bases lay outside the gene matches. The CDR3 spans 16 residues. The CDR3 DNA sequence: TGTGCCAGTAGTATCCGGGACAGTCGACCCACAGATACGCAGTATTTT. It translates to CASSIRDSRPTDTQYF.

With respect to this clone: Compared with germline, one end of the junction differs, possibly owing to a read error. The chain carries TRBV7-7 and TRBJ2-1; 9 positions agree with TRBD2. Per the germline V gene, CDR1 is SSHAT and CDR2 is FNYEAQ (reference sequence). This CDR3 is built from 15 residues. CDR3 nucleotide sequence: TGTGCTAGCAGCCGGGTTAGCGGGAGAGGGGATGAGCAGTTCTTC. Amino acids: CASSRVSGRGDEQFF.

The V call is TRBV19, the J call TRBJ1-5; D is perhaps TRBD1 (5 bases). Trimming shortened V by 6 bases and J by 3 bases, and 15 bases separated the two germline ends. This CDR3 has 15 residues. Germline CDR1 LNHDA, CDR2 SQIVND (reference sequence). The CDR3 loop is CASRKSTDPNQPQHF. DNA for the CDR3: TGTGCCAGTAGAAAATCGACAGACCCCAATCAGCCCCAGCATTTT.

V gene TRBV28 combines with J gene TRBJ2-2; 12 bases are shared with TRBD2. Looked up from germline, CDR1 is MDHEN and CDR2 is SYDVKM. The CDR3 is 20 residues long. V gave up 6 bases and J gave up 2 bases; unmatched junction bases: 16. DNA for the CDR3: TGTGCCAGCAGGACAAGACAAGGGAGGACTAGCGGGAAAAACACCGGGGAGCTGTTTTTT. Its translation: CASRTRQGRTSGKNTGELFF.

This clone was counted only a few times. The rearrangement links TRBV15 to TRBJ1-5; D not certain. V was shortened by 0 bases and J by 2 bases, with 14 bases between the two germline ends. Germline V gene data show CDR1 as LNHNV and CDR2 as YYDKDF (reference sequence). CDR3 size: 17 residues. The CDR3 nucleotides read TGTGCCACCAGCAGAGAGACGCCGTCCGCTCGCAATCAGCCCCAGCATTTT. Encoded protein: CATSRETPSARNQPQHF.

The V and J genes are TRBV4-2 and TRBJ2-1; 8 bases are shared with TRBD1. Germline V gene lookup returns CDR1 LGHNA and CDR2 YNFKEQ. With 7 bases clipped from V and 4 bases from J, the junction kept 9 bases outside the gene matches. CDR3 length: 15 residues. The CDR3: CASNRVQGDYNEQFF. As DNA, the CDR3 is TGTGCCAGCAACCGAGTACAGGGGGATTACAATGAGCAGTTCTTC.

V and J are TRBV14 and TRBJ2-1; 9 bases are a match to TRBD1. This CDR3 comprises 17 residues. In germline, CDR1 is SGHDN, CDR2 FVKESK. Trimming at V came to 0 bases and at J to 8 bases, leaving 11 bases not matched to a gene. This CDR3 is CASSQEKGQGRWYEQFF. DNA of the CDR3: TGTGCCAGCAGCCAAGAGAAGGGACAGGGTCGTTGGTATGAGCAGTTCTTC.

The V call is TRBV5-6, the J call TRBJ2-1; 12 bases fit TRBD2. The CDR3 is 18 amino acids. V shed 2 bases, J shed 3 bases, and the junction held 9 bases outside the gene matches. Germline V lookup: CDR1 SGHDT, CDR2 YYEEEE. The chain's CDR3 is CASSLSASGRADYNEQFF. The CDR3, as DNA: TGTGCCAGCAGCTTAAGTGCTAGCGGGAGGGCAGACTACAATGAGCAGTTCTTC.

V usage is TRBV27 and J usage is TRBJ2-6; D remains ambiguous. Trimming pared 3 bases from V and 2 bases from J, leaving 8 bases between. Germline-derived CDR1 and CDR2 are MNHEY and SMNVEV (reference sequence). The CDR3 spans 15 residues. CDR3 protein: CASSFVGAGANVLTF. The CDR3 nucleotides are TGTGCCAGCAGTTTTGTGGGCGCTGGGGCCAACGTCCTGACTTTC.

J is TRBJ2-7 and V is TRBV18; perhaps TRBD1 as D (6 bases). CDR1 KGHSH and CDR2 LQKENI come from the germline V gene. V shed 2 bases and J shed 3 bases, with 8 bases lying between them. The CDR3 consists of 13 residues. The CDR3 here is CASSPGQLYEQYF. In nucleotides, the CDR3 is TGTGCCAGCTCACCAGGACAGCTCTACGAGCAGTACTTC.

The sample holds one count of this clone. The gene calls are TRBV6-6 and TRBJ1-1; D gene uncertain. Trimming left V 6 bases short and J 1 base short, with 15 bases between. CDR1 and CDR2 from the germline V gene are MNHNY and SVGAGI (reference sequence). The CDR3 contains 15 residues. The CDR3 reads CASRTSLWRNTEAFF. The DNA for the CDR3 is TGTGCCAGCAGGACGTCCCTTTGGAGGAACACTGAAGCTTTCTTT.

The sample holds a few counts of this clone. The rearrangement joins TRBV7-2 to TRBJ1-2, with no clear D. The CDR3 is 14 residues long. The V end lost 1 base, the J end lost 7 bases, and 13 bases lay between the germline ends. Germline V gene data show CDR1 as SGHTA and CDR2 as FQGNSA. DNA for the CDR3: TGTGCCAGCAGCTTAGATCACTCAGGTGGTGGCTACACCTTC. Its protein is CASSLDHSGGGYTF.

This clone was detected only once. The DNA of the CDR3 is TGTGCCAGCAGCTTAGAGGTCGAGCAGTACTTC. It yields the protein CASSLEVEQYF. The chain joins TRBV7-9 to TRBJ2-7; no firm D call. Germline assignment: CDR1 SEHNR and CDR2 FQNEAQ (reference sequence). The ends were cut back, 1 base at V and 6 bases at J, with 4 bases in the middle. This CDR3 has 11 amino acids. The whole variable domain, remainder taken from reference TRBV7-9 and TRBJ2-7, is DTGVSQNPRHKITKRGQNVTFRCDPISEHNRLYWYRQTLGQGPEFLTYFQNEAQLEKSRLLSDRFSAERPKGSFSTLEIQRTEQGDSAMYLCASSLEVEQYFGPGTRLTVT.

The chain is built from TRBV27 and TRBJ1-1; 10 positions match TRBD1. J gave up 6 bases and V 8 bases, and 9 bases lay outside the gene matches. CDR3 length equals 14 residues. In germline, CDR1 is MNHEY, CDR2 SMNVEV (reference sequence). CDR3 amino acids: CASGDRGRGAEAFF. CDR3 coding DNA: TGTGCCAGCGGTGACAGGGGGCGGGGGGCTGAAGCTTTCTTT.

The chain carries TRBV30 and TRBJ2-1, with unresolved D. This CDR3 has 12 residues. CDR1 and CDR2 (germline): GTSNPN, SVGIG (reference sequence). V was shortened by 0 bases and J by 6 bases, with 6 bases between the two germline ends. The CDR3 DNA follows: TGTGCCTGGAGTGTAGACCGCAATGAGCAGTTCTTC. As protein: CAWSVDRNEQFF.

V gene TRBV12-5 combines with J gene TRBJ2-1, with 7 bases that match TRBD1. This CDR3 contains 13 residues. Germline CDR1 reads LGHNT; CDR2 reads FRNRAP. The J segment lost 10 bases and the V segment lost 2 bases, leaving 5 bases of the junction unmatched. The CDR3 bases are TGTGCTAGTGGTTTGTTGCCGGGACAGGAGCAGTTCTTC. Its translation is CASGLLPGQEQFF.

V is TRBV6-5 and J is TRBJ2-7; D perhaps matches TRBD1 (6 bases). CDR1 and CDR2 from the germline V gene are MNHEY and SVGAGI. V was clipped by 2 bases and J by 6 bases, with 14 bases between them. The CDR3 extends over 14 amino acids. The CDR3 spells CASSYAAGVAEQYF. CDR3 coding DNA: TGTGCCAGCAGTTACGCTGCAGGGGTCGCCGAGCAGTACTTC.

The V gene is TRBV18, the J gene TRBJ2-7; D may be TRBD1 (6 bases). Germline loops: CDR1 KGHSH, CDR2 LQKENI. V was pared by 4 bases and J by 3 bases, with 19 bases between. The CDR3 contains 16 residues. Here the CDR3 DNA reads TGTGCCAGCTCACTTTTAGGGGGACAAACTTTCTACGAGCAGTACTTC. Residues: CASSLLGGQTFYEQYF.

The chain couples TRBV28 to TRBJ1-2, with D possibly being TRBD1 (6 bases). Looked up from germline, CDR1 is MDHEN and CDR2 is SYDVKM. V was cut by 6 bases and J by 7 bases, with 9 bases left in between. CDR3 length: 11 amino acids. The chain's CDR3 is CASSRQVGYTF. CDR3 DNA sequence: TGTGCCAGCAGCCGACAGGTTGGCTACACCTTC.

The chain carries TRBV11-1 and TRBJ2-7; 7 bases fit TRBD1. V shed 2 bases and J 2 bases; nucleotides not matched to a gene: 6. Germline V CDR1 and CDR2: SGHAT, FQDESV (reference sequence). The CDR3 length is 15 residues. The CDR3 loop is CASSLNRDRPYEQYF. CDR3 in DNA: TGTGCCAGCAGCTTAAATAGGGACAGACCCTACGAGCAGTACTTC.

The genes are TRBV6-6 and TRBJ2-3, with D hard to call. The germline gives CDR1 MNHNY, CDR2 SVGAGI (reference sequence). V was shortened by 5 bases and J by 6 bases, with 9 bases between the two germline ends. This CDR3 spans 12 amino acids. The CDR3 coding sequence is TGTGCCAGCAGTCGCCAAGAGGATACGCAGTATTTT. Encoded protein: CASSRQEDTQYF.